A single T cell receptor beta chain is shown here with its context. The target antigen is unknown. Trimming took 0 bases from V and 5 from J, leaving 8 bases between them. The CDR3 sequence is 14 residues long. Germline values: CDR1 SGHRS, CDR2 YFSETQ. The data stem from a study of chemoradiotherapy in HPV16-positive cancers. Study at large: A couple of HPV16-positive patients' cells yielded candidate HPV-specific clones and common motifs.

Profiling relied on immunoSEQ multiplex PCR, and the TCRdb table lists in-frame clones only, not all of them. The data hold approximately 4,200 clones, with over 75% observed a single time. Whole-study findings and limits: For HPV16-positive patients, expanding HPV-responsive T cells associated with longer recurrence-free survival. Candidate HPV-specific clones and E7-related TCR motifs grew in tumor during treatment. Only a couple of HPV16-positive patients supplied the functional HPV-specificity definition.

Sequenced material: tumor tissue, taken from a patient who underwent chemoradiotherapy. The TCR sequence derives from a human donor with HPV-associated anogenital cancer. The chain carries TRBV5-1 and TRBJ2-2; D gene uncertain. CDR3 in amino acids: CASSLAVSTGELFF. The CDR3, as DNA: TGCGCCAGCAGCTTGGCGGTTTCTACCGGGGAGCTGTTTTTT.